This entry describes one TCR beta chain. The sample belongs to a study of blood T cell repertoires in COVID-19. At the level of the study: Recovered status applied to Cohort 3 donors who had two consecutive negative PCRs. It also applied to those with clearance or with symptom resolution.

Categorization into cohorts depended on clinical history that participants reported. The CDR3 runs to 14 residues. The germline V gene encodes CDR1 MDHEN and CDR2 SYDVKM. Deletions cut 8 bases from V and 5 bases from J, with 18 bases between. Here immunoSEQ multiplex PCR was the method, and the copy in TCRdb shows in-frame clones only, minus some. The sample includes 200,000 to 250,000 clones, approximately 87% of them seen just once. The sequencing input was PBMCs or T cells enriched from blood (not recorded which). V and J are TRBV28 and TRBJ1-1; TRBD1 is a possible D gene (6 bases). This sequence originates from a woman aged 45-59 years in a cohort exposed to, infected with or recovered from COVID-19 (not recorded which). The CDR3 sequence is CASWGQPQGTEAFF. The CDR3 region has the DNA TGTGCCAGCTGGGGACAACCGCAGGGTACTGAAGCTTTCTTT.